These T cell receptor beta chains were read from a single sample in a study of blood T cell repertoires in COVID-19. Sequencing used immunoSEQ multiplex PCR; TCRdb keeps in-frame clones, though not all of them. The sample shows 200,000 or so clones, approximately 84% of them seen only once. Sequencing used peripheral blood. Every receptor here comes from a woman aged 70-85 years with active or convalescent COVID-19. CDR3s include the opening cysteine and the closing phenylalanine or tryptophan. A D gene is named only where the DNA matches it firmly. Size tells how often a clone was seen (once, few, many) or the class of an expanded clone, and some rows leave it out.

V,D,size,J,CDR3,DNA
TRBV6-5,TRBD1,few,TRBJ2-3,CASSAGTGGADTQYF,TGTGCCAGCAGCGCCGGGACAGGGGGCGCAGATACGCAGTATTTT
TRBV11-2,-,-,TRBJ2-7,CASSLDLGQIYSEQYF,TGTGCCAGCAGCTTAGATCTCGGACAGATCTACTCCGAGCAGTACTTC
TRBV18,TRBD1,-,TRBJ1-1,CASSPPYAGGNTEAFF,TGTGCCAGCTCACCACCGTATGCAGGGGGAAACACTGAAGCTTTCTTT
TRBV10-2,-,-,TRBJ1-2,CASSESGGMGYGYTF,TGCGCCAGCAGTGAATCGGGGGGAATGGGCTATGGCTACACCTTC
TRBV27,TRBD2,once,TRBJ2-3,CASSLYSGRRDTQYF,TGTGCCAGCAGTCTTTATAGCGGGAGGAGGGATACGCAGTATTTT
TRBV27,TRBD2,-,TRBJ2-7,CASSRGRLAGTSYEQYF,TGTGCCAGCAGCCGGGGACGACTAGCGGGCACCTCCTACGAGCAGTACTTC
TRBV11-2,TRBD2,once,TRBJ2-3,CASSLGLAGGPSTDTQYF,TGTGCCAGCAGCTTAGGGCTAGCGGGAGGCCCCAGCACAGATACGCAGTATTTT
TRBV11-1,-,-,TRBJ2-3,CASSAKLRDTQYF,TGTGCCAGCAGCGCAAAACTGAGGGATACGCAGTATTTT
TRBV19,-,-,TRBJ2-7,CATKPSRRDYEQYF,TGTGCCACCAAACCCTCACGCCGGGACTACGAGCAGTACTTC
TRBV30,TRBD1,-,TRBJ2-3,CAWSRDREGNTQYF,TGTGCCTGGAGCCGGGACAGGGAGGGGAATACGCAGTATTTT
TRBV9,TRBD2,once,TRBJ2-1,CASSSRVAGDLSSYNEQFF,TGTGCCAGCAGCTCCCGGGTCGCGGGAGACCTGAGCTCCTACAATGAGCAGTTCTTC
TRBV13,-,-,TRBJ2-1,CASSLVAGQLNEQFF,TGTGCCAGCAGCTTAGTAGCAGGGCAGCTTAATGAGCAGTTCTTC
TRBV7-9,TRBD1,-,TRBJ1-2,CASSHGTGPGYTF,TGTGCCAGCAGCCACGGGACAGGGCCTGGCTACACCTTC
TRBV7-2,TRBD2,few,TRBJ2-2,CASSLNSRERRSGELFF,TGTGCCAGCAGCTTGAATTCGCGGGAGAGGAGGTCCGGGGAGCTGTTTTTT
TRBV7-9,-,-,TRBJ2-1,CASSLYGGPGEQFF,TGTGCCAGCAGCTTATATGGGGGCCCAGGTGAGCAGTTCTTC
TRBV12-3/TRBV12-4,-,-,TRBJ1-4,CASSPQLNEKLFF,TGTGCCAGCAGTCCGCAGTTAAATGAAAAACTGTTTTTT
TRBV12-3/TRBV12-4,-,-,TRBJ2-1,CASNRSPYNEQFF,TGTGCCAGCAACCGAAGCCCCTACAATGAGCAGTTCTTC
TRBV30,-,-,TRBJ2-7,CAWSGRGYEQYF,TGTGCCTGGAGTGGTCGAGGCTACGAGCAGTACTTC
TRBV7-3,TRBD1,-,TRBJ2-5,CASSLKGGTGIETQYF,TGTGCCAGCAGCTTAAAAGGTGGGACAGGAATCGAGACCCAGTACTTC
TRBV11-2,TRBD2,once,TRBJ2-7,CASSRLTSGASSYEQYF,TGTGCCAGCAGCCGCCTAACTAGCGGAGCAAGCTCCTACGAGCAGTACTTC
TRBV28,-,few,TRBJ1-4,CASTPPGGRGKLFF,TGTGCCAGCACCCCCCCAGGAGGAAGAGGAAAACTGTTTTTT
TRBV5-6,TRBD2,-,TRBJ2-7,CASSFERAGGQYF,TGTGCCAGCAGCTTTGAAAGGGCGGGAGGGCAGTACTTC
TRBV3-1/TRBV3-2,TRBD2,-,TRBJ2-5,CASSQDAGGTSGRNQETQYF,TGTGCCAGCAGCCAAGATGCGGGGGGGACTAGCGGGAGGAACCAAGAGACCCAGTACTTC
TRBV5-1,-,once,TRBJ2-5,CASSIHPEEGTQYF,TGCGCCAGCAGCATTCACCCAGAGGAAGGGACCCAGTACTTC
TRBV4-1,-,-,TRBJ1-5,CASSQDGGTNQPQHF,TGCGCCAGCAGCCAAGATGGCGGGACTAATCAGCCCCAGCATTTT